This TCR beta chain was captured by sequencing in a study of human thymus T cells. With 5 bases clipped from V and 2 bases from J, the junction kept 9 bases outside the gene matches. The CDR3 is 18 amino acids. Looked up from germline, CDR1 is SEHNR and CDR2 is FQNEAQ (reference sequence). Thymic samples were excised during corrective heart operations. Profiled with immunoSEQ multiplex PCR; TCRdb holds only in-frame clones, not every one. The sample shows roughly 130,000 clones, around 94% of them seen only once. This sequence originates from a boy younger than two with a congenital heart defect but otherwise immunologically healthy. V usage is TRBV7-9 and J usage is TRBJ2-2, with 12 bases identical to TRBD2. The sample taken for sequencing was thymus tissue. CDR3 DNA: TGTGCCAGCAGCCAAACGACTAGCGGGGGCCCAAACACCGGGGAGCTGTTTTTT. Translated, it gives CASSQTTSGGPNTGELFF.